These 23 T cell receptor beta chains were sequenced from one sample in a study of T cell repertoires in cytomegalovirus infection (dated by TCRdb to the late 2010s). The treatment or condition tag for this specimen amounts to: in vitro stimulation with specific CMV peptide epitopes to enrich CMV-specific T cells. These receptors lack a known antigen. The reads were generated on an Illumina HiSeq 1500. TCRdb applied fastp at Q25 and MiXCR to the public reads, then kept only in-frame beta chains. Each entry is one CDR3 protein sequence, shown with its most common DNA and genes. For this sample the table gives some 500,000 distinct CDR3 sequences, of which 30% to 40% were detected only once. Roughly 16% of the sample comes from the top ten. The specimen comprised cultured PBMCs, sampled from culture after CMV antigen stimulation. The source is a human donor in good health (CMV status not recorded). Some clones in this sample may be carry-over from other donors' samples.

This clonotype was found a few times. Its ends do not fully match the called genes, so a read error is possible. The chain uses TRBV4-1 and TRBJ1-2, with unresolved D. Germline-derived CDR1 and CDR2 are MGHRA and YSYEKL. This CDR3 comprises 15 residues. The CDR3 is CASGHPPVSVDGYTF. Written as DNA, the CDR3 is TGCGCCAGCGGCCACCCCCCGGTTTCAGTCGATGGCTACACCTTC.

This clonotype was seen only a few times. The V and J genes are TRBV4-1 and TRBJ1-4; 8 bases line up with TRBD1. Germline CDR1 is MGHRA and CDR2 is YSYEKL. This CDR3 spans 17 amino acids. Unmatched junction bases numbered 7, after V lost 0 bases and J lost 4 bases. The CDR3 sequence: CASSQEGRGRGNEKLFF. Written as DNA, the CDR3 is TGCGCCAGCAGCCAAGAGGGCAGGGGGCGTGGTAATGAAAAACTGTTTTTT.

Only a few counts were recorded for this clonotype. This chain joins TRBV4-2 and TRBJ2-5, with 7 bases matching TRBD2. The CDR3 sequence is 16 residues long. With 1 base clipped from V and 7 bases from J, the junction kept 12 bases outside the gene matches. CDR1 is LGHNA and CDR2 is YNFKEQ in the germline V gene. The CDR3 nucleotides are TGTGCCAGCAGCCAAGCCGGGACTACGAACCTGGGGACCCAGTACTTC. Translated, it gives CASSQAGTTNLGTQYF.

The table lists this clonotype with many counts. The gene calls are TRBV24-1 and TRBJ2-2; D not certain. This CDR3 comprises 14 residues. Germline CDR1 reads KGHDR; CDR2 reads SFDVKD. Trimming took off 0 bases at V and 3 bases at J, with 4 bases between the two ends. The CDR3, as DNA: TGTGCCACCAGTGATTTGACTGACACCGGGGAGCTGTTTTTT. It codes for CATSDLTDTGELFF.

This rearrangement joins TRBV7-3 to TRBJ2-3; 9 bases are a match to TRBD2. The CDR3 is 16 amino acids. CDR1 and CDR2 (germline): SGHTA, FQGTGA. J gave up 3 bases and V 4 bases, and 8 bases lay outside the gene matches. CDR3 in amino acids: CASSSGASGMTDTQYF. For the CDR3, the DNA is TGTGCCAGCAGCTCTGGTGCTAGCGGGATGACAGATACGCAGTATTTT. Full variable domain (remainder filled in from reference TRBV7-3 and TRBJ2-3): GAGVSQTPSNKVTEKGKYVELRCDPISGHTALYWYRQSLGQGPEFLIYFQGTGAADDSGLPNDRFFAVRPEGSVSTLKIQRTERGDSAVYLCASSSGASGMTDTQYFGPGTRLTVL.

The chain uses TRBV11-2 and TRBJ1-4; 7 bases fit TRBD1. The germline V gene encodes CDR1 SGHAT and CDR2 FQNNGV. The CDR3 totals 15 residues. With 5 bases clipped from V and 3 bases from J, the junction kept 6 bases outside the gene matches. The CDR3 sequence: CASSIRTGPNEKLFF. The CDR3 DNA is TGTGCCAGCAGCATCCGGACAGGTCCTAATGAAAAACTGTTTTTT.

This clonotype was counted many times. The rearrangement uses TRBV19 and TRBJ1-3, with a tentative D call TRBD1 (5 bases). Germline V gene data show CDR1 as LNHDA and CDR2 as SQIVND (reference sequence). This CDR3 region has 15 residues. V lost 5 bases, J lost 0 bases, and 11 bases lay in between. Here the CDR3 DNA reads TGTGCCAGTAGTCTTGGACACGGCTCTGGAAACACCATATATTTT. This gives the protein CASSLGHGSGNTIYF.

This clonotype was counted once. The chain carries TRBV28 and TRBJ2-3; 9 bases are a match to TRBD2. The V gene's germline CDR1 is MDHEN and CDR2 SYDVKM. This CDR3 has 15 amino acids. V shed 5 bases, J shed 5 bases, and the junction held 8 bases outside the gene matches. CDR3 DNA: TGTGCCAGCAGTCTTAGCGGGAGAGTACAAGATACGCAGTATTTT. Protein product: CASSLSGRVQDTQYF.

This chain connects TRBV7-4 to TRBJ2-7; 12 nucleotides align to TRBD1. The ends lost 4 bases at V and 5 bases at J; junction bases unmatched: 6. Germline CDR1 and CDR2: SGHVT and SQSDAQ. The CDR3 has 15 residues. The CDR3 spells CASSSDRDRGHEQYF. CDR3 sequence (DNA): TGTGCCAGCAGCTCCGACCGGGACAGGGGGCACGAGCAGTACTTC.

The chain carries TRBV29-1 and TRBJ2-3; TRBD2 aligns across 12 bases. From germline, CDR1 is SQVTM and CDR2 ANQGSEA. V was pared by 4 bases and J by 4 bases, with 9 bases of the junction left unmatched. The CDR3 runs to 16 residues. The CDR3 region is CSVVAGLAGRPDTQYF. As DNA, the CDR3 is TGCAGCGTTGTCGCCGGACTAGCGGGAAGGCCAGATACGCAGTATTTT.

This clonotype appeared a few times. J is TRBJ1-1 and V is TRBV28, with a possible D match to TRBD1 (6 bases). This CDR3 is 16 amino acids long. Germline V lookup: CDR1 MDHEN, CDR2 SYDVKM. V was trimmed by 4 bases and J by 5 bases, leaving 20 bases between them. CDR3 DNA sequence: TGTGCCAGCAGTTCATCCCAGGGGAAAAGAGTGACTGAAGCTTTCTTT. Translating gives CASSSSQGKRVTEAFF.

The chain recombines TRBV2 with TRBJ2-3, with a weak D call TRBD1 (5 bases). The CDR3 is 13 amino acids. CDR1 is SNHLY and CDR2 is FYNNEI in the germline V gene. The V end was cut by 4 bases, the J end by 4 bases, with 9 bases between. The CDR3 nucleotides read TGTGCCAGCAGTGTAACAGGATCAGATACGCAGTATTTT. Translating gives CASSVTGSDTQYF.

This clonotype was detected only a few times. The genes are TRBV7-6 and TRBJ2-1, with 7 nucleotides matching TRBD2. The junction had 12 bases not matched to a gene; V was cut back by 5 bases and J by 2 bases. Germline V CDR1 and CDR2: SGHVS, FNYEAQ. The length of the CDR3 is 17 residues. Here the CDR3 DNA reads TGTGCCAGCAGCCCTAGCGTGACTAGCCTGACCTACAATGAGCAGTTCTTC. It yields the protein CASSPSVTSLTYNEQFF.

In this sample, this clonotype turned up many times. The chain has TRBV24-1 and TRBJ2-7, with 10 bases identical to TRBD2. The ends lost 5 bases at V and 2 bases at J; junction bases unmatched: 2. Germline CDR1 KGHDR, CDR2 SFDVKD. This CDR3 region has 14 residues. CDR3: CATSASGGAYEQYF. DNA for the CDR3: TGTGCCACCAGTGCTAGCGGGGGAGCCTACGAGCAGTACTTC.

The chain couples TRBV29-1 to TRBJ2-2; a possible D gene is TRBD2 (5 bases). Germline CDR1 and CDR2: SQVTM and ANQGSEA. V gave up 1 base and J gave up 4 bases, with 10 bases separating them. This CDR3 is built from 14 residues. The CDR3: CSVEAQRSTGELFF. The CDR3 nucleotides read TGCAGCGTTGAAGCGCAGCGGAGCACCGGGGAGCTGTTTTTT.

The rearrangement joins TRBV25-1 to TRBJ1-6; D is unclear. Trimming took 0 bases from V and 12 from J, leaving 18 bases between them. This CDR3 contains 16 residues. Germline CDR1 is MGHDK and CDR2 is SYGVNS. The CDR3, as DNA: TGTGCCAGCAGTGAATATAATGGGATATCTCAAGGACCCCTCCACTTT. It encodes CASSEYNGISQGPLHF. The whole variable domain, filled in from reference TRBV25-1 and TRBJ1-6, reads EADIYQTPRYLVIGTGKKITLECSQTMGHDKMYWYQQDPGMELHLIHYSYGVNSTEKGDLSSESTVSRIRTEHFPLTLESARPSHTSQYLCASSEYNGISQGPLHFGNGTRLTVT.

This clonotype appeared once. The genes are TRBV7-2 and TRBJ1-5; no firm D call. Between the trimmed V and J ends, which lost 2 bases and 6 bases, there was a span of 11 bases. This CDR3 has 14 residues. CDR1 is SGHTA, CDR2 FQGNSA, per germline. Written as DNA, the CDR3 is TGTGCCAGCAGCTTAAGGCAGTCAGGTCAGCCCCAGCATTTT. This gives the protein CASSLRQSGQPQHF. Full variable domain (rest looked up from reference TRBV7-2 and TRBJ1-5): GAGVSQSPSNKVTEKGKDVELRCDPISGHTALYWYRQSLGQGLEFLIYFQGNSAPDKSGLPSDRFSAERTGGSVSTLTIQRTQQEDSAVYLCASSLRQSGQPQHFGDGTRLSIL.

This chain connects TRBV7-2 to TRBJ2-6; a possible D gene is TRBD2 (6 bases). The CDR3 totals 17 residues. Trimming cost V 7 bases and J 0 bases, with 16 bases left between them. The germline V gene encodes CDR1 SGHTA and CDR2 FQGNSA. The CDR3, as DNA: TGTGCCAGCACCAATCAGTGGGGACTCTCTGGGGCCAACGTCCTGACTTTC. Protein product: CASTNQWGLSGANVLTF.

The V gene is TRBV28, the J gene TRBJ2-1; 9 nucleotides align to TRBD2. The trim removed 1 base at V and 10 bases at J, leaving 5 bases unmatched. The length of the CDR3 is 14 residues. Germline V lookup: CDR1 MDHEN, CDR2 SYDVKM. The CDR3 sequence: CASSLFGREGEQFF. Written as DNA, the CDR3 is TGTGCCAGCAGTTTATTTGGGCGGGAGGGAGAGCAGTTCTTC.

The chain employs TRBV29-1 and TRBJ2-1; the match to TRBD2 covers 10 bases. Trimming at V came to 4 bases and at J to 4 bases, leaving 4 bases not matched to a gene. The CDR3 extends over 14 amino acids. The germline CDR1 and CDR2 sequences are SQVTM and ANQGSEA. CDR3 nucleotide sequence: TGCAGCGTTGGAGGGACTAGCGTATACAATGAGCAGTTCTTC. Its protein product is CSVGGTSVYNEQFF.

This clonotype was seen only a few times. The gene calls are TRBV27 and TRBJ2-1; D is undetermined. Germline assignment: CDR1 MNHEY and CDR2 SMNVEV (reference sequence). CDR3 size: 13 residues. V was clipped by 5 bases and J by 3 bases, with 8 bases between them. For the CDR3, the DNA is TGTGCCAGCAGTCCATACGGCTACAATGAGCAGTTCTTC. Translation: CASSPYGYNEQFF.

This clonotype is categorized as medium-sized. The chain couples TRBV7-2 to TRBJ1-2; D not certain. The germline gives CDR1 SGHTA, CDR2 FQGNSA. This CDR3 region has 12 residues. With 2 bases removed from V and 10 bases from J, the gap between germline ends came to 11 bases. The CDR3 DNA is TGTGCCAGCAGCTTAACCGGGGTCCTCTACACCTTC. Translation: CASSLTGVLYTF.

About this clonotype: Since a much larger clone is just one base distant, this may be a read error. The chain couples TRBV7-2 to TRBJ2-5; D call uncertain. Trimming shortened V by 1 base and J by 6 bases, and 12 bases separated the two germline ends. Germline lookup yields CDR1 SGHTA and CDR2 FQGNSA. This CDR3 comprises 14 residues. The DNA of the CDR3 is TGTGCCAGCAGCTTAGGGCAGACGAAAAAGACCCAGTACTTC. Translated: CASSLGQTKKTQYF. The whole variable domain, remainder taken from reference TRBV7-2 and TRBJ2-5, is GAGVSQSPSNKVTEKGKDVELRCDPISGHTALYWYRQSLGQGLEFLIYFQGNSAPDKSGLPSDRFSAERTGGSVSTLTIQRTQQEDSAVYLCASSLGQTKKTQYFGPGTRLLVL.